Sequencing of this T cell receptor (beta chain) was carried out in a study of graft-versus-host responses after intestinal transplantation. Study information: Recipients had multivisceral, liver-intestinal, or isolated intestinal transplants.

Bone marrow obtained following transplant was drawn from the posterior iliac crest or from another site. The CDR3 is made up of 16 amino acids. CDR1 and CDR2 (germline): SGHRS, YFSETQ. Trimming pared 0 bases from V and 3 bases from J, leaving 13 bases between. Clones were sequenced by immunoSEQ multiplex PCR, and TCRdb holds only the in-frame ones, with some missing. The sample has tens of thousands of clones, 80% to 95% seen once; the top ten hold approximately 6.9%. The TCR comes from a human patient who received an intestinal transplant, so some T cells may come from the graft donor. The rearrangement uses TRBV5-1 and TRBJ2-1; D ambiguous. Source: bone marrow, taken 700 to 850 days after intestinal transplantation. For the CDR3, the DNA is TGCGCCAGCAGCTTGGAGACCCACCTGGGCTACAATGAGCAGTTCTTC. Its translation is CASSLETHLGYNEQFF. The entire variable domain, with the rest obtained from reference TRBV5-1 and TRBJ2-1, is as follows: KAGVTQTPRYLIKTRGQQVTLSCSPISGHRSVSWYQQTPGQGLQFLFEYFSETQRNKGNFPGRFSGRQFSNSRSEMNVSTLELGDSALYLCASSLETHLGYNEQFFGPGTRLTVL.